The 32 T cell receptor beta chains below come from one sample, sequenced in a study of CD8 T cells in ankylosing spondylitis. TCRdb ran MiXCR on the 5' RACE reads and lists one entry per CDR3 protein. The sample lists under 250,000 distinct CDR3 sequences, approximately 10% seen once, with approximately 2.5% in the top ten. Sequenced material: blood, either unsorted or a sorted T cell fraction (not recorded which). Every receptor here comes from a male donor with ankylosing spondylitis or in good health (not recorded which).

This clonotype came up a few times. This chain connects TRBV12-3 or TRBV12-4 to TRBJ2-7, with TRBD1 identical over 9 bases. V lost 5 bases to trimming and J lost 7 bases; unmatched junction nucleotides: 18. The CDR3 covers 17 residues. CDR3 amino acids: CASSPGGGTGRVREQYF. The CDR3 nucleotides read TGTGCCAGCAGTCCAGGGGGGGGGACAGGGAGGGTCCGGGAGCAGTACTTC.

V and J are TRBV2 and TRBJ2-3, with TRBD2 matching 8 bases. V lost 10 bases and J lost 0; bases outside the gene matches: 18. The CDR3 is made up of 18 amino acids. The germline V gene has CDR1 SNHLY and CDR2 FYNNEI. The CDR3 DNA reads TGTGCCACCGAGACTAGCGTACTACCCAATCCTAGCACAGATACGCAGTATTTT. As protein: CATETSVLPNPSTDTQYF.

There are many counts of this clonotype. The genes are TRBV12-3 or TRBV12-4 and TRBJ2-1; 8 nucleotides agree with TRBD1. The ends lost 2 bases at V and 6 bases at J; junction bases unmatched: 6. The CDR3 contains 15 residues. The CDR3 is CASSLRDRNGNEQFF. CDR3 nucleotide sequence: TGTGCCAGCAGTTTAAGGGACAGGAATGGCAATGAGCAGTTCTTC.

This clonotype was seen at least ten times. The CDR3 nucleotides are TGCGCCAGCAGCTTGATACAGGGGACGGGAGAGCAGTACTTC. Its protein is CASSLIQGTGEQYF. The chain couples TRBV5-1 to TRBJ2-7, with TRBD1 identical over 7 bases. This CDR3 spans 14 amino acids. The germline CDR1 and CDR2 sequences are SGHRS and YFSETQ. The ends lost 1 base at V and 7 bases at J; junction bases unmatched: 8.

V gene TRBV6-1 combines with J gene TRBJ2-7, with TRBD1 as a possible D gene (6 bases). The CDR3 sequence is 15 residues long. The V gene's germline CDR1 is MNHNS and CDR2 SASEGT. Trimming left V 6 bases short and J 5 bases short, with 20 bases between. The CDR3 DNA is TGTGCCAGCAGACGCGGACTTGGACAGCTCCACGAGCAGTACTTC. Translating gives CASRRGLGQLHEQYF.

The V call is TRBV2, the J call TRBJ1-6; a possible D gene is TRBD1 (5 bases). Trimming stripped 9 bases from V and 12 bases from J, with 18 bases between. The CDR3 is 13 residues long. Looked up from germline, CDR1 is SNHLY and CDR2 is FYNNEI. The CDR3 DNA reads as TGTGCCAGTTCCCGGGACCGTCCGGAACCCCTCCACTTT. Its protein product is CASSRDRPEPLHF.

The sample holds many counts of this clonotype. The V call is TRBV4-2, the J call TRBJ1-6; 7 bases align to TRBD1. The CDR3 covers 15 residues. V lost 4 bases to trimming and J lost 5 bases; unmatched junction nucleotides: 5. Germline CDR1 LGHNA, CDR2 YNFKEQ. DNA of the CDR3: TGTGCCAGCAGCCGATCCGGGACAGATAATTCACCCCTCCACTTT. It is translated as CASSRSGTDNSPLHF.

In this sample, this clonotype turned up many times. The chain recombines TRBV5-1 with TRBJ2-3; tentative D call: TRBD1 (5 bases). Trimming shortened V by 3 bases and J by 2 bases, and 10 bases separated the two germline ends. There are 14 residues in the CDR3. The V gene's germline CDR1 is SGHRS and CDR2 YFSETQ. This chain's CDR3 is CASSSSQATDTQYF. DNA for the CDR3: TGCGCCAGCAGCTCCTCACAGGCCACAGATACGCAGTATTTT.

This clonotype turned up a few times. The rearrangement joins TRBV10-1 to TRBJ1-1; D is perhaps TRBD1 (5 bases). CDR3 length: 15 residues. Germline V gives CDR1 WNHNN, CDR2 SYGVQD (reference sequence). V lost 2 bases and J lost 5, with 15 bases in between. CDR3 amino acids: CASSERGTGRTEAFF. CDR3 nucleotide sequence: TGCGCCAGCAGTGAGCGGGGGACGGGGAGGACTGAAGCTTTCTTT.

This clonotype appeared many times. The chain has TRBV27 and TRBJ2-3, with 7 nucleotides matching TRBD1. Trimming took 6 bases from V and 9 from J; bases not matched to a gene: 15. Germline assignment: CDR1 MNHEY and CDR2 SMNVEV (reference sequence). The CDR3 consists of 15 residues. CDR3 bases: TGTGCCAGCAGCCCCCGACAGGGCCCTGCCAGGACGCAGTATTTT. Translating it yields CASSPRQGPARTQYF.

In this sample, this clonotype turned up a few times. Possible read error: a much larger clone is one base away. The chain has TRBV20-1 and TRBJ2-7; D call uncertain. V was clipped by 0 bases and J by 3 bases, with 6 bases between them. The germline gives CDR1 DFQATT, CDR2 SNEGSKA (reference sequence). The CDR3 loop spans 12 amino acids. This chain's CDR3 is CSARDMGYEQYF. The CDR3 DNA reads TGCAGTGCTAGAGATATGGGCTACGAGCAGTACTTC.

Ten or more counts support this clonotype. The chain combines TRBV10-2 with TRBJ2-7; weak D call: TRBD1 (8 bases). V was pared by 10 bases and J by 8 bases, with 21 bases between. Germline V gives CDR1 WSHSY, CDR2 SAAADI. This CDR3 has 13 residues. The CDR3 spells CATSGGQGGKQYF. The CDR3 region has the DNA TGCGCCACCTCAGGAGGACAGGGAGGGAAGCAGTACTTC.

This clonotype showed up just a few times. V is TRBV6-1 and J is TRBJ1-6; D not resolved. CDR3 size: 14 residues. CDR1 and CDR2 from the germline V gene are MNHNS and SASEGT. V was pared by 7 bases and J by 10 bases, with 17 bases between. The CDR3 is CASIPLGNGSPLHF. DNA of the CDR3: TGTGCCAGCATCCCCTTAGGGAACGGCTCACCCCTCCACTTT.

This sequence joins TRBV15 and TRBJ2-7; TRBD2 matches 8 bases. This CDR3 has 13 residues. Germline CDR1 is LNHNV and CDR2 is YYDKDF (reference sequence). Trimming took 10 bases from V and 6 from J; bases not matched to a gene: 11. CDR3 sequence: CANLRGAMPEQYF. The CDR3 DNA reads as TGTGCCAATTTGCGGGGGGCAATGCCCGAGCAGTACTTC.

This clonotype appeared a few times. This rearrangement joins TRBV5-1 to TRBJ2-5; 10 bases map to TRBD2. CDR1 SGHRS and CDR2 YFSETQ come from the germline V gene. This CDR3 is 15 amino acids long. J was trimmed by 1 base and V by 4 bases; bases with no gene match: 4. The CDR3 loop reads CASSGLAGAQETQYF. The CDR3 bases are TGCGCCAGCAGCGGGCTAGCGGGAGCCCAAGAGACCCAGTACTTC.

This clonotype was observed at least ten times. The chain carries TRBV20-1 and TRBJ1-1; TRBD1 aligns across 7 bases. The CDR3 has 11 amino acids. The V and J ends lost 5 bases and 5 bases, in that order; junction bases with no gene match: 2. The germline CDR1 and CDR2 sequences are DFQATT and SNEGSKA (reference sequence). CDR3 region: CSARQGTEAFF. The DNA of the CDR3 is TGCAGTGCTCGACAGGGTACTGAAGCTTTCTTT.

In this sample, this clonotype turned up many times. This sequence joins TRBV3-1 and TRBJ2-2, with D possibly TRBD2 on 6 matching bases. The CDR3 sequence is 16 residues long. Germline CDR1 is LGHDT and CDR2 is YNNKEL (reference sequence). Trimming cost V 0 bases and J 3 bases, with 11 bases left between them. As DNA, the CDR3 is TGTGCCAGCAGCCAAGATTCGAGCGGGTACACCGGGGAGCTGTTTTTT. This translates into CASSQDSSGYTGELFF.

This clonotype appeared many times. The V call is TRBV5-1, the J call TRBJ1-1; 7 nucleotides match TRBD1. In germline, CDR1 is SGHRS, CDR2 YFSETQ. The CDR3 length is 14 residues. V trimming: 1 base; J trimming: 7 bases; junction bases outside the gene matches: 7. The DNA for the CDR3 is TGCGCCAGCAGCTTGTGGGCAGGGGGTGATGAAGCTTTCTTT. Amino acid sequence: CASSLWAGGDEAFF.

This clonotype was detected many times. The chain links TRBV5-6 to TRBJ2-1, with D possibly matching TRBD2 (5 bases). This CDR3 has 16 residues. CDR1 SGHDT and CDR2 YYEEEE come from the germline V gene. The V end was cut by 2 bases, the J end by 0 bases, with 12 bases between. CDR3 residues: CASSFPERSSYNEQFF. The CDR3 region has the DNA TGTGCCAGCAGCTTTCCGGAGCGGTCCTCCTACAATGAGCAGTTCTTC. Together with reference TRBV5-6 and TRBJ2-1, the CDR3 gives the full variable domain: DAGVTQSPTHLIKTRGQQVTLRCSPKSGHDTVSWYQQALGQGPQFIFQYYEEEERQRGNFPDRFSGHQFPNYSSELNVNALLLGDSALYLCASSFPERSSYNEQFFGPGTRLTVL.

The chain joins TRBV4-2 to TRBJ2-3; TRBD2 matches at 8 bases. The length of the CDR3 is 17 residues. Trimming took 1 base from V and 3 from J; bases not matched to a gene: 9. The germline V gene has CDR1 LGHNA and CDR2 YNFKEQ. CDR3 region: CASSQAARGRITDTQYF. Written as DNA, the CDR3 is TGTGCCAGCAGCCAAGCCGCGCGCGGGAGGATTACAGATACGCAGTATTTT.

This clonotype appeared a few times. The rearrangement uses TRBV4-1 and TRBJ2-1, with 10 bases aligning to TRBD2. Germline trimming cut 0 bases from V and 0 bases from J; bases unmatched to any gene: 5. Germline-derived CDR1 and CDR2 are MGHRA and YSYEKL. The CDR3 totals 18 residues. This chain's CDR3 is CASSQDKERGGSYNEQFF. The DNA of the CDR3 is TGCGCCAGCAGCCAAGATAAGGAGCGGGGGGGCTCCTACAATGAGCAGTTCTTC.

The sample holds a few counts of this clonotype. The chain links TRBV6-1 to TRBJ2-7; possibly TRBD1 or TRBD2 for D (6 bases each). The CDR3 has 16 amino acids. The V end lost 6 bases, the J end lost 4 bases, and 22 bases lay between the germline ends. The germline V gene has CDR1 MNHNS and CDR2 SASEGT. In DNA, the CDR3 is TGTGCCAGCAGCTCCCCGACAGGAGGGGGTAGTTACGAGCAGTACTTC. Its protein product is CASSSPTGGGSYEQYF.

This clonotype was observed a handful of times. V is TRBV3-1 and J is TRBJ2-6, with D unclear. Trimming pared 4 bases from V and 6 bases from J, leaving 13 bases between. Per germline, CDR1 LGHDT and CDR2 YNNKEL (reference sequence). This CDR3 has 15 amino acids. This chain's CDR3 is CASSRPLLEANVLTF. The CDR3 DNA reads as TGTGCCAGCAGCCGACCACTATTGGAGGCCAACGTCCTGACTTTC. Using reference TRBV3-1 and TRBJ2-6 for the parts outside the CDR3, the full variable domain is DTAVSQTPKYLVTQMGNDKSIKCEQNLGHDTMYWYKQDSKKFLKIMFSYNNKELIINETVPNRFSPKSPDKAHLNLHINSLELGDSAVYFCASSRPLLEANVLTFGAGSRLTVL.

This clonotype was seen ten or more times. The genes are TRBV5-1 and TRBJ2-2; unclear D gene. Trimming cost V 2 bases and J 5 bases, with 7 bases left between them. This CDR3 is built from 13 residues. From germline, CDR1 is SGHRS and CDR2 YFSETQ. In nucleotides, the CDR3 is TGCGCCAGCAGCTTCGGGCCAACCGGGGAGCTGTTTTTT. Translation: CASSFGPTGELFF.

About this clonotype itself: One end of the junction varies from germline; a read error may be responsible. The chain combines TRBV7-9 with TRBJ2-7; D remains ambiguous. The germline V gene encodes CDR1 SEHNR and CDR2 FQNEAQ (reference sequence). CDR3 length equals 14 residues. CDR3 amino acids: CASSLGPDSYEKYF. CDR3 DNA sequence: TGTGCCAGCAGCTTAGGGCCCGACTCCTACGAGAAGTACTTC.

This clonotype was counted many times. The V gene is TRBV3-1, the J gene TRBJ2-5; D remains unclear. Germline V gives CDR1 LGHDT, CDR2 YNNKEL (reference sequence). V dropped 2 bases and J dropped 2 bases, with 9 bases sitting between them. The CDR3 sequence is 14 residues long. The CDR3 loop is CASSQSETQETQYF. The CDR3 DNA reads as TGTGCCAGCAGCCAATCGGAAACTCAAGAGACCCAGTACTTC.

In its sample, this clonotype was seen a few times. CDR3 sequence: CAWTGLAGYNEQFF. The CDR3, as DNA: TGTGCCTGGACGGGACTAGCGGGTTACAATGAGCAGTTCTTC. This chain connects TRBV30 to TRBJ2-1; 12 bases agree with TRBD2. The V gene's germline CDR1 is GTSNPN and CDR2 SVGIG (reference sequence). V lost 4 bases and J lost 4; bases outside the gene matches: 2. The CDR3 is 14 amino acids.

This clonotype was detected many times. The CDR3 nucleotides read TGTGCCAGCAGTTTATGGGCCTCGGATACGCAGTATTTT. Encoded protein: CASSLWASDTQYF. The rearrangement links TRBV27 to TRBJ2-3; D is undetermined. V was clipped by 1 base and J by 6 bases, with 8 bases between them. Germline-derived CDR1 and CDR2 are MNHEY and SMNVEV (reference sequence). The CDR3 is 13 residues long.

This clonotype was seen only a few times. The J gene is TRBJ1-2, the V gene TRBV20-1; 10 positions match TRBD1. V lost 6 bases, J lost 7 bases, and 5 bases stayed unmatched. The CDR3 runs 12 residues. Germline V lookup: CDR1 DFQATT, CDR2 SNEGSKA (reference sequence). The chain's CDR3 is CSAGQGGGGYTF. CDR3 sequence (DNA): TGCAGTGCCGGACAGGGGGGCGGTGGCTACACCTTC.

At least ten counts were recorded for this clonotype. CDR3 residues: CSAAETTNEKLFF. The CDR3 coding sequence is TGCAGTGCTGCAGAGACAACTAATGAAAAACTGTTTTTT. V and J are TRBV20-1 and TRBJ1-4; no firm D call. The CDR3 sequence is 13 residues long. Germline values: CDR1 DFQATT, CDR2 SNEGSKA (reference sequence). Trimming pared 5 bases from V and 0 bases from J, leaving 7 bases between.

This clonotype has a count of ten or more. This rearrangement joins TRBV6-1 to TRBJ2-1, with D tentatively TRBD2 (5 bases). The CDR3 has 14 amino acids. V lost 7 bases, J lost 0 bases, and 10 bases lay in between. CDR1 MNHNS and CDR2 SASEGT come from the germline V gene. The CDR3 sequence: CASTPGFSYNEQFF. In nucleotides, the CDR3 is TGTGCCAGCACCCCGGGATTCTCCTACAATGAGCAGTTCTTC.

The J gene is TRBJ2-3, the V gene TRBV19, with 7 nucleotides matching TRBD1. V was clipped by 9 bases and J by 2 bases; unmatched bases: 8. Germline-derived CDR1 and CDR2 are LNHDA and SQIVND (reference sequence). The CDR3 is made up of 14 amino acids. The CDR3 sequence is CASMTGYPTDTQYF. CDR3 DNA sequence: TGTGCCAGCATGACAGGGTATCCCACAGATACGCAGTATTTT. The whole variable domain, remainder taken from reference TRBV19 and TRBJ2-3, is DGGITQSPKYLFRKEGQNVTLSCEQNLNHDAMYWYRQDPGQGLRLIYYSQIVNDFQKGDIAEGYSVSREKKESFPLTVTSAQKNPTAFYLCASMTGYPTDTQYFGPGTRLTVL.